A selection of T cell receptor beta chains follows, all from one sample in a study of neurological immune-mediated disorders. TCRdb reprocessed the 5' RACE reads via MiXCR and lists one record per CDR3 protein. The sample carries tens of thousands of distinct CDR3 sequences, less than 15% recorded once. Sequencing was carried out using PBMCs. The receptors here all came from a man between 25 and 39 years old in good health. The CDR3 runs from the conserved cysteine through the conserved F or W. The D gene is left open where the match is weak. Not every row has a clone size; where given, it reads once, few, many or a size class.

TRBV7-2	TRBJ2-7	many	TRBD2	TGTGCCAGCAGCCTGGGTCGCGGGAGTTACGAGCAGTACTTC	CASSLGRGSYEQYF
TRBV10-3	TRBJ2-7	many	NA	TGTGCCATCGGCCCAGGCAGCTACGAGCAGTACTTC	CAIGPGSYEQYF
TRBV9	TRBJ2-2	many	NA	TGTGCCAGCAGCGACCCAGGATTTCTCAACACCGGGGAGCTGTTTTTT	CASSDPGFLNTGELFF
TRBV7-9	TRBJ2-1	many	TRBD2	TGTGCCAGCAGCTTGACTAGCGGCTACAATGAGCAGTTCTTC	CASSLTSGYNEQFF
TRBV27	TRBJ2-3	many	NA	TGTGCCAGCAGACTCCCTAGCACAGATACGCAGTATTTT	CASRLPSTDTQYF
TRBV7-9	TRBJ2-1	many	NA	TGTGCCAGCAGCCCCGGGAATGACAATGAGCAGTTCTTC	CASSPGNDNEQFF
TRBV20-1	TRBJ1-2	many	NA	TGCAGTGCTAGAGATCAGAAGGGAGTTGACTATGGCTACACCTTC	CSARDQKGVDYGYTF
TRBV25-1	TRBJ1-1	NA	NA	TGTGCCAGCAGCTCGGGATGGGGAGTCACTGAAGCTTTCTTT	CASSSGWGVTEAFF
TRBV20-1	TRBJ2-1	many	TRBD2	TGCAGTGCCAGTACCCTTAGCGGGAGAAGGCTTAGTTCCTACAATGAGCAGTTCTTC	CSASTLSGRRLSSYNEQFF
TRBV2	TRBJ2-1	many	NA	TGTGCCAGAGAATCGGGGAATGAGCAGTTCTTC	CARESGNEQFF
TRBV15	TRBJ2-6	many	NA	TGTGCCACCAGCGGGGGGACCCCTGGGGCCAACGTCCTGACTTTC	CATSGGTPGANVLTF
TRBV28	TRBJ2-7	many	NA	TGTGCCAGCAGCCTCGATCAGAGCTCCTACGAGCAGTACTTC	CASSLDQSSYEQYF
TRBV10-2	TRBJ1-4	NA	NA	TGCGCCAGCAGTAGAGGGACATCAGCTAATGAAAAACTGTTTTTT	CASSRGTSANEKLFF
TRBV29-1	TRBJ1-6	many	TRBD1	TGCAGCGTTGATCCAGGGGGCGCGAATTCACCCCTCCACTTT	CSVDPGGANSPLHF
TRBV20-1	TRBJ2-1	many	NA	TGCAGTGCTAGAGACGGCGGCTCCTACAATGAGCAGTTCTTC	CSARDGGSYNEQFF